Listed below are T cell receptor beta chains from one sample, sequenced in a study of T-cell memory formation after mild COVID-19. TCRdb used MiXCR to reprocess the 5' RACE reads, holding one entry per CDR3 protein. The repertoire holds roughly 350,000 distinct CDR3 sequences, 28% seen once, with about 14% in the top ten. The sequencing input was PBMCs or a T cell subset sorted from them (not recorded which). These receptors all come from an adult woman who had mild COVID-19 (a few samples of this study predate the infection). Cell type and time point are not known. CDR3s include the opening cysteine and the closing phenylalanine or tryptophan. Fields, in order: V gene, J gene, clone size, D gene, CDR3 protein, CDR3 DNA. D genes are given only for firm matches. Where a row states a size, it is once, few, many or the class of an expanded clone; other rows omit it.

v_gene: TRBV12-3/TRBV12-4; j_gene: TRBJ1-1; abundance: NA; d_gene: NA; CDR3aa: CASSWTPAEAFF; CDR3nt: TGTGCCAGCAGCTGGACCCCAGCTGAAGCTTTCTTT
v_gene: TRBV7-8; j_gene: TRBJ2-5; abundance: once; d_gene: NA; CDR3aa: CAGGGTAETQYF; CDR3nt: TGTGCAGGGGGGGGGACAGCAGAGACCCAGTACTTC
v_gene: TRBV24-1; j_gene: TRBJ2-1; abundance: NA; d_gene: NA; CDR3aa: CATSPTGNEQFF; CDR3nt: TGTGCCACCAGCCCTACCGGAAATGAGCAGTTCTTC
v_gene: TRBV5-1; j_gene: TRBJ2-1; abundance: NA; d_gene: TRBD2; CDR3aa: CASSSVALSGGTLGNEQFF; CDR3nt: TGCGCCAGCAGCAGCGTCGCCCTTAGCGGGGGGACCCTCGGGAATGAGCAGTTCTTC
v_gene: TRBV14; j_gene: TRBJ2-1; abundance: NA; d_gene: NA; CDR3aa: CASSHYNEQFF; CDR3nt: TGTGCCAGCAGCCACTACAATGAGCAGTTCTTC
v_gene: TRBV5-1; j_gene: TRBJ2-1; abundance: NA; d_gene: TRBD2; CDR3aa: CASSLLLASGRPSSYNEQFF; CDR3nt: TGCGCCAGCAGCTTGTTGCTGGCTAGCGGGAGGCCGAGCTCCTACAATGAGCAGTTCTTC
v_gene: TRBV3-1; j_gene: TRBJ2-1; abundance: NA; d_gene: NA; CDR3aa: CASSQDTGSGPPFF; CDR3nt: TGTGCCAGCAGCCAAGATACGGGAAGCGGTCCGCCGTTCTTC
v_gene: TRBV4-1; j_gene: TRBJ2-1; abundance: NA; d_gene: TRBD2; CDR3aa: CASSHPSGGPYNEQFF; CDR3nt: TGCGCCAGCAGCCATCCTAGCGGGGGGCCGTACAATGAGCAGTTCTTC
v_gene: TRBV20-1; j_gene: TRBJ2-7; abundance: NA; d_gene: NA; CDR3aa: CSARPPGRYEQYF; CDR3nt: TGCAGTGCTAGACCTCCGGGGAGATACGAGCAGTACTTC
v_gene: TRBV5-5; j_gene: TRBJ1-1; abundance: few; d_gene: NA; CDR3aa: CASSLVGGQTEAFF; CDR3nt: TGTGCCAGCAGCTTGGTGGGGGGGCAGACTGAAGCTTTCTTT
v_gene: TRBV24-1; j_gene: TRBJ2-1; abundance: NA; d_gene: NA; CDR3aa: CATSDPTGRFYEQFF; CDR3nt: TGTGCCACCAGTGACCCCACAGGGAGGTTCTATGAGCAGTTCTTC
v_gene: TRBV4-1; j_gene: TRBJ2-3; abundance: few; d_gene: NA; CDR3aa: CASTPGGDTQYF; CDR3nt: TGCGCCAGCACTCCCGGGGGAGATACGCAGTATTTT
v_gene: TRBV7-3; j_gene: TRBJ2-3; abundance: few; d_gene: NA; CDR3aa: CASSLGRGMVGTDTQYF; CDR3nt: TGTGCCAGCAGCCTTGGGCGAGGGATGGTCGGCACAGATACGCAGTATTTT
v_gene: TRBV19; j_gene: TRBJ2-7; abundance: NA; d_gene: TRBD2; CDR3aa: CASSMEAGDYEQYF; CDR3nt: TGTGCCAGTAGTATGGAAGCGGGGGACTACGAGCAGTACTTC
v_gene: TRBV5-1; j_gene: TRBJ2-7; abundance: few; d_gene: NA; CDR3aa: CASSLMRGGYEQYF; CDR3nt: TGCGCCAGCAGCTTGATGAGGGGCGGATACGAGCAGTACTTC
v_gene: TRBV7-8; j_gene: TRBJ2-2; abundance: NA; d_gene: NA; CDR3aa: CASSLGRGRGRTGELFF; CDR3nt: TGTGCCAGCAGCTTAGGGAGGGGAAGGGGACGTACCGGGGAGCTGTTTTTT
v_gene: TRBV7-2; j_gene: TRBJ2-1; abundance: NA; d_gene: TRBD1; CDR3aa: CASSLRRGPGEQFF; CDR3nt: TGTGCCAGCAGCTTAAGAAGGGGGCCAGGGGAGCAGTTCTTC
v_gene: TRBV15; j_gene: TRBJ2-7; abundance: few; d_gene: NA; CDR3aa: CATSRVRGGEGYEQYF; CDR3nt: TGTGCCACCAGCAGAGTTCGCGGAGGAGAGGGGTACGAGCAGTACTTC
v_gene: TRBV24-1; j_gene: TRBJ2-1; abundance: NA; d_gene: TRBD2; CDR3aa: CATSDPTSGNEQFF; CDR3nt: TGTGCCACCAGTGATCCGACTAGCGGGAATGAGCAGTTCTTC
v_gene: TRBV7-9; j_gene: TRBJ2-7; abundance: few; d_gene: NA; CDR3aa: CASSPDWARGEQYF; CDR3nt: TGTGCCAGCAGCCCTGACTGGGCCCGGGGCGAGCAGTACTTC
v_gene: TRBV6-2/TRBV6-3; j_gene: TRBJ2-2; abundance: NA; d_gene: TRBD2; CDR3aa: CASSYQAGVAGELFF; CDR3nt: TGTGCCAGCAGTTACCAAGCGGGAGTTGCCGGGGAGCTGTTTTTT
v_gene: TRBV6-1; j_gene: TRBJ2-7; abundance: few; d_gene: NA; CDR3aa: CASSEARQTYEQYF; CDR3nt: TGTGCCAGCAGTGAAGCGCGCCAGACTTACGAGCAGTACTTC
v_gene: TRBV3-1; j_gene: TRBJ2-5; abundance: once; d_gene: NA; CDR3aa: CASSLRVGRQETQYF; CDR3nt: TGTGCCAGCAGCCTACGCGTCGGCAGGCAAGAGACCCAGTACTTC
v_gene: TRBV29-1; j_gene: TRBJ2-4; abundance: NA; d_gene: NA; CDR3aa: CSVEGQTKNIQYF; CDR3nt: TGCAGCGTTGAGGGTCAGACCAAAAACATTCAGTACTTC
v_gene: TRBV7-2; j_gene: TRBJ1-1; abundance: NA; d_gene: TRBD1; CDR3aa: CASSPGTVGTEAFF; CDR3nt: TGTGCCAGCAGCCCCGGGACAGTAGGCACTGAAGCTTTCTTT
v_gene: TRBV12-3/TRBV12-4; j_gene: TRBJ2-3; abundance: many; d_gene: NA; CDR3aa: CASSLSGSTDTQYF; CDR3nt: TGTGCCAGCAGTTTGAGCGGTAGCACAGATACGCAGTATTTT
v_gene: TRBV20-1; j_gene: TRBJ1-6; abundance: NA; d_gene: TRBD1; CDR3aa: CSAIVSGTALFDSPLHF; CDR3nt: TGCAGTGCCATCGTATCTGGGACAGCCCTCTTCGATTCACCCCTCCACTTT
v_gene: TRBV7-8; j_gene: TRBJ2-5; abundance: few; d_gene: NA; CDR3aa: CASGSYREGGETQYF; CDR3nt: TGTGCCAGCGGATCCTACAGGGAGGGCGGGGAGACCCAGTACTTC
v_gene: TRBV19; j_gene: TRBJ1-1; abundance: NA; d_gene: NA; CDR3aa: CASSPPGQIRNTEAFF; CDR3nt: TGTGCCAGTAGTCCACCCGGACAGATTAGGAACACTGAAGCTTTCTTT
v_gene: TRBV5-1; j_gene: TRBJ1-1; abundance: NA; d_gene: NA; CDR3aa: CASSLEAGRFAFF; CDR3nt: TGCGCCAGCAGCTTGGAGGCAGGGAGGTTCGCTTTCTTT
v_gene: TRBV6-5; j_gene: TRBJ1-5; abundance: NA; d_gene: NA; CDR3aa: CASSAQGQPQHF; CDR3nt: TGTGCCAGCAGTGCCCAGGGCCAGCCCCAGCATTTT
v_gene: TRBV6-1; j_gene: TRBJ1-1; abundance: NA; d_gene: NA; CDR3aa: CASSEGTLMNTEAFF; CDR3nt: TGTGCCAGCAGTGAAGGGACCCTTATGAACACTGAAGCTTTCTTT
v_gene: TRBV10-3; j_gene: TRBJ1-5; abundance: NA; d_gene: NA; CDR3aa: CAISEHSNQPQHF; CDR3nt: TGTGCCATCAGTGAGCACAGTAATCAGCCCCAGCATTTT
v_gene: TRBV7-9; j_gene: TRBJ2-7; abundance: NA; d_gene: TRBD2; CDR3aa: CASSLAASGFSYEQYF; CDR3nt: TGTGCCAGCAGCTTAGCGGCTAGCGGGTTCTCCTACGAGCAGTACTTC
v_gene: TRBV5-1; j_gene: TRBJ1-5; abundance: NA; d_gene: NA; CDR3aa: CASSLEGSSNQPQHF; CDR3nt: TGCGCCAGCAGCTTGGAGGGGTCCAGCAATCAGCCCCAGCATTTT
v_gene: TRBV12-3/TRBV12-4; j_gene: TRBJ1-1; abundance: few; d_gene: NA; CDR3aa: CASSPSEAGARTEAFF; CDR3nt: TGTGCCAGCAGTCCGTCAGAGGCAGGGGCGAGGACTGAAGCTTTCTTT
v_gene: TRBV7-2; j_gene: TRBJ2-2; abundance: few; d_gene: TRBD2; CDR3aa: CASSFAGGVTGELFF; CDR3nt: TGTGCCAGCAGCTTCGCGGGAGGGGTCACCGGGGAGCTGTTTTTT
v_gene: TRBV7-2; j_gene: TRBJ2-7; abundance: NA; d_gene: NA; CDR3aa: CASSQGRNSYEQYF; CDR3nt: TGTGCCAGCAGCCAAGGACGGAACTCCTACGAGCAGTACTTC
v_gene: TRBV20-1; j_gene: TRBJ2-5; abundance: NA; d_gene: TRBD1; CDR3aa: CSAGQGVGETQYF; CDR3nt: TGCAGTGCTGGGCAGGGGGTTGGTGAGACCCAGTACTTC
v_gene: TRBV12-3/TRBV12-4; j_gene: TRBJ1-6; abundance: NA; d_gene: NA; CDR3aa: CASSALAGYFSPLHF; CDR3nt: TGTGCCAGCAGTGCTCTCGCAGGGTATTTTTCACCCCTCCACTTT
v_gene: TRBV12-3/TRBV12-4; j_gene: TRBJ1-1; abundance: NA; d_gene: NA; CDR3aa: CASKLTVDTEAFF; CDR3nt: TGTGCCAGCAAACTAACAGTAGACACTGAAGCTTTCTTT
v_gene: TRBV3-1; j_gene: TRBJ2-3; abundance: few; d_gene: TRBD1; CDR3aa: CASSQEDRDGDTQYF; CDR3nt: TGTGCCAGCAGCCAAGAGGACAGGGATGGAGATACGCAGTATTTT
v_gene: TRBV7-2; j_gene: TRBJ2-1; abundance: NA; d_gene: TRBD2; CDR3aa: CASSLERGVYNEQFF; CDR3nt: TGTGCCAGCAGCTTAGAGCGGGGGGTTTACAATGAGCAGTTCTTC
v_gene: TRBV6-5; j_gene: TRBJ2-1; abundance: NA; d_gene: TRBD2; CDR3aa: CASSYSGRHYNEQFF; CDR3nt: TGTGCCAGCAGTTATAGCGGGCGTCATTACAATGAGCAGTTCTTC
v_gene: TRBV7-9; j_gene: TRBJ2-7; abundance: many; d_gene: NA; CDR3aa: CASSFLAGGGEQYF; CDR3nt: TGTGCCAGCAGCTTCCTCGCAGGGGGGGGCGAGCAGTACTTC
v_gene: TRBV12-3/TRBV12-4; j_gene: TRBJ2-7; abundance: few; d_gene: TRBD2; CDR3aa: CASRPGLDGEQYF; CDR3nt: TGTGCCAGCAGACCGGGACTAGACGGGGAGCAGTACTTC
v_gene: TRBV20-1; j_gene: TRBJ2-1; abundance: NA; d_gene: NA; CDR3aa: CSATSPQANEQFF; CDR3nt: TGCAGTGCTACTAGTCCTCAAGCGAATGAGCAGTTCTTC
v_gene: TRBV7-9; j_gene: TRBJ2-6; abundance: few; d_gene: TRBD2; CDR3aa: CASSPPGGTGANVLTF; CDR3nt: TGTGCCAGCAGCCCCCCCGGGGGGACTGGGGCCAACGTCCTGACTTTC
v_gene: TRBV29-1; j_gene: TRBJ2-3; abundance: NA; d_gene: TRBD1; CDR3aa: CSVEDDQGAVVRDTQYF; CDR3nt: TGCAGCGTTGAAGATGATCAGGGGGCGGTGGTCAGGGATACGCAGTATTTT
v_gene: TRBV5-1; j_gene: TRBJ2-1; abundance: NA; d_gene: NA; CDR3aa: CASSLGPQGPYNEQFF; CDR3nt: TGCGCCAGCAGCTTGGGGCCACAGGGCCCCTACAATGAGCAGTTCTTC
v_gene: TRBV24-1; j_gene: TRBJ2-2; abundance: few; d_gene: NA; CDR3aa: CATSDFPVRPSNTGELFF; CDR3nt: TGTGCCACCAGTGATTTTCCAGTACGTCCATCGAACACCGGGGAGCTGTTTTTT
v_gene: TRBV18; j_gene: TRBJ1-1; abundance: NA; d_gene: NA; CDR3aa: CASSPGRDKNTEAFF; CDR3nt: TGTGCCAGCTCACCGGGGCGGGACAAAAACACTGAAGCTTTCTTT
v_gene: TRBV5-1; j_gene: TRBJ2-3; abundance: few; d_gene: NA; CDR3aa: CASSSIDGRTTQYF; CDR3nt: TGCGCCAGCAGCTCGATAGATGGTCGAACTACGCAGTATTTT
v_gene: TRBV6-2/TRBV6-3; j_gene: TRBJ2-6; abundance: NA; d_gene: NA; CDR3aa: CASSYPPGANVLTF; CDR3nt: TGTGCCAGCAGTTACCCCCCGGGGGCCAACGTCCTGACTTTC
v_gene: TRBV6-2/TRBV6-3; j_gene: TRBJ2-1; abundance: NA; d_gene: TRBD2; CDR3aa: CASSPQAGGLYNEQFF; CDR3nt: TGTGCCAGCAGTCCGCAAGCGGGAGGTCTCTACAATGAGCAGTTCTTC
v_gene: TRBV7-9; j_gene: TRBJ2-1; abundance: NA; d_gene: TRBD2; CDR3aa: CASSPRGGSHNEQFF; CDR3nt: TGTGCCAGCAGTCCCCGCGGCGGGAGTCACAATGAGCAGTTCTTC
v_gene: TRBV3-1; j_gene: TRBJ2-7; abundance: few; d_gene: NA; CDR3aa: CASSQKPGPTVEQYF; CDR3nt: TGTGCCAGCAGCCAGAAACCGGGACCCACAGTCGAGCAGTACTTC
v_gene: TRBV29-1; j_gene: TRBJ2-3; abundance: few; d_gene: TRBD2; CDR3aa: CSVVGLAGSTDTQYF; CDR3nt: TGCAGCGTGGTGGGACTAGCGGGAAGCACAGATACGCAGTATTTT
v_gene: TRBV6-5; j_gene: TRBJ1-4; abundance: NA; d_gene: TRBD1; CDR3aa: CASSNDRGFGEKLFF; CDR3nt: TGTGCCAGCAGTAACGACAGGGGGTTTGGTGAAAAACTGTTTTTT